The 25 T cell receptor beta chains presented below share a single source sample, sequenced in a study of vaccination effects on CD4 cells after COVID-19. The ViraFEST assay expanded antigen-specific CD4+ T cells with viral peptide pools before sequencing. Isolation of CD4+ T cells took place after about 10 days of culture. The person was diagnosed with PCR-confirmed SARS-CoV-2 infection between March and December 2020. These receptors are not linked to any known antigen. Assay used: immunoSEQ multiplex PCR; TCRdb lists only in-frame clones, some missing. The table has more than 45,000 clones, approximately 73% seen once. The source was CD4+ T cells from PBMCs cultured with HIV peptides, collected before COVID-19 vaccination. The subset was: HIV-1 Nef peptide pool negative control/reference culture. Receptor source: a human donor who had a prior SARS-CoV-2 infection.

The chain uses TRBV7-9 and TRBJ2-1, with a tentative D call TRBD2 (5 bases). The CDR3 loop spans 14 amino acids. V was cut by 1 base and J by 5 bases, with 9 bases left in between. Germline V CDR1 and CDR2: SEHNR, FQNEAQ (reference sequence). The CDR3 here is CASSLGLSNNEQFF. The CDR3, as DNA: TGTGCCAGCAGCTTAGGACTATCCAACAATGAGCAGTTCTTC.

The chain employs TRBV4-3 and TRBJ2-7; 9 bases are a match to TRBD2. V lost 2 bases, J lost 4 bases, and 6 bases stayed unmatched. From germline, CDR1 is LGHNA and CDR2 YSLEER. The CDR3 runs 15 residues. This chain's CDR3 is CASSQFPLAGYEQYF. CDR3 coding DNA: TGCGCCAGCAGCCAATTTCCCCTAGCGGGATACGAGCAGTACTTC.

V is TRBV7-2 and J is TRBJ2-5, with D possibly being TRBD2 (7 bases). Per germline, CDR1 SGHTA and CDR2 FQGNSA. V lost 1 base and J 1 base, leaving 10 bases between the germline ends. The CDR3 extends over 15 amino acids. CDR3 residues: CASSLGGGFQETQYF. CDR3 bases: TGTGCCAGCAGCTTAGGGGGGGGCTTCCAAGAGACCCAGTACTTC.

V and J are TRBV3-1 (or the pseudogene TRBV3-2) and TRBJ1-2; TRBD1 might be the D (6 bases). The CDR3 sequence is 12 residues long. Trimming took 5 bases from V and 5 from J, leaving 9 bases between them. From germline, CDR1 is LGHDT and CDR2 YNNKEL (reference sequence). CDR3 in DNA: TGTGCCAGCAGCAACAGGGAATATGGCTACACCTTC. Translating it yields CASSNREYGYTF.

The genes are TRBV9 and TRBJ2-1; 14 bases are a match to TRBD2. V trimming: 2 bases; J trimming: 6 bases; junction bases outside the gene matches: 1. CDR3 size: 15 residues. From germline, CDR1 is SGDLS and CDR2 YYNGEE. The CDR3 coding sequence is TGTGCCAGCAGCGTTGGACTAGCGGGAGGCAATGAGCAGTTCTTC. It is translated as CASSVGLAGGNEQFF.

Details on this clone: One end of the junction varies from germline; a read error may be responsible. The CDR3 sequence is CASSLAEGYIQYF. The DNA of the CDR3 is TGTGCCAGCAGCTTAGCGGAGGGTTACATTCAGTACTTC. The V gene is TRBV12-3 or TRBV12-4, the J gene TRBJ2-4; TRBD2 is a possible D gene (6 bases). The CDR3 loop spans 13 amino acids.

This sequence joins TRBV6-6 and TRBJ2-7; weak D call: TRBD1 (6 bases). The CDR3 length is 14 residues. The V end lost 2 bases, the J end lost 2 bases, and 10 bases lay between the germline ends. CDR1 and CDR2 from the germline V gene are MNHNY and SVGAGI (reference sequence). The CDR3 DNA reads as TGTGCCAGCAGTTACGGGGACACAGCCTACGAGCAGTACTTC. Protein sequence: CASSYGDTAYEQYF.

The J gene is TRBJ2-5, the V gene TRBV11-3; no reliable D call. Trimming left V 0 bases short and J 2 bases short, with 10 bases between. Germline V gene lookup returns CDR1 SGHNT and CDR2 YENEEA. This CDR3 has 15 residues. The CDR3 nucleotides are TGTGCCAGCAGCTTAGATTTCGAAACTCAAGAGACCCAGTACTTC. Protein: CASSLDFETQETQYF.

The chain couples TRBV19 to TRBJ1-2, with 7 nucleotides matching TRBD1. The CDR3 runs to 14 residues. The V and J ends lost 5 bases and 4 bases, in that order; junction bases with no gene match: 7. CDR1 and CDR2 (germline): LNHDA, SQIVND (reference sequence). The CDR3 region is CASSPGGDPYGYTF. CDR3 in DNA: TGTGCCAGTAGTCCAGGGGGAGATCCCTATGGCTACACCTTC.

This clone showed up just once. This chain links TRBV4-3 with TRBJ1-4, with D possibly matching TRBD1 (6 bases). Between the trimmed V and J ends, which lost 3 bases and 13 bases, there was a span of 18 bases. The CDR3 consists of 14 residues. Per the germline V gene, CDR1 is LGHNA and CDR2 is YSLEER. The CDR3 reads CASSQETRTVTLFF. The CDR3 bases are TGCGCCAGCAGCCAGGAGACCCGGACAGTTACACTGTTTTTT.

V gene TRBV6-6 combines with J gene TRBJ2-1, with D tentatively TRBD1 or TRBD2 (5 bases each). The CDR3 is 16 amino acids. V lost 6 bases and J 1 base, leaving 16 bases between the germline ends. CDR1 and CDR2 from the germline V gene are MNHNY and SVGAGI (reference sequence). The CDR3 protein is CASSRRGGGSYNEQFF. The CDR3 nucleotides are TGTGCCAGCAGCCGAAGGGGTGGGGGATCCTACAATGAGCAGTTCTTC.

This clone was picked up a small number of times. The junction departs from the called germline gene at one end, perhaps through a read error. This chain joins TRBV9 and TRBJ2-7; no clear D. CDR3 length equals 13 residues. The germline V gene has CDR1 SGDLS and CDR2 YYNGEE. CDR3 sequence: CASSVVLVGRLNF. For the CDR3, the DNA is TGTGCCAGCAGCGTAGTCCTAGTTGGCAGGCTTAACTTC.

This chain links TRBV11-2 with TRBJ2-5, with TRBD1 as a possible D gene (6 bases). V lost 5 bases and J 0 bases, leaving 16 bases between the germline ends. Germline V gives CDR1 SGHAT, CDR2 FQNNGV. The CDR3 has 16 residues. The CDR3 loop reads CASSQYRALYQETQYF. Here the CDR3 DNA reads TGTGCCAGCAGCCAATACAGGGCCCTGTACCAAGAGACCCAGTACTTC.

The V and J genes are TRBV5-5 and TRBJ2-5, with 8 bases matching TRBD2. The CDR3 loop spans 19 amino acids. V gave up 0 bases and J gave up 2 bases; unmatched junction bases: 15. The germline V gene encodes CDR1 SGHKS and CDR2 YYEKEE (reference sequence). The CDR3 region has the DNA TGTGCCAGCAGCTTGGCTCGGTTCGCGGGGGGCAAATCTCAAGAGACCCAGTACTTC. Protein: CASSLARFAGGKSQETQYF.

The CDR3 sequence: CASSLGTPNEKLFF. The CDR3 nucleotides read TGTGCCAGCAGCCTAGGGACACCGAATGAAAAACTGTTTTTT. J is TRBJ1-4 and V is TRBV5-6; a possible D gene is TRBD1 (6 bases). The CDR3 sequence is 14 residues long. Trimming removed 4 bases from V and 5 bases from J, with 12 bases in between. Germline CDR1 SGHDT, CDR2 YYEEEE. Using reference TRBV5-6 and TRBJ1-4 for the parts outside the CDR3, the full variable domain is DAGVTQSPTHLIKTRGQQVTLRCSPKSGHDTVSWYQQALGQGPQFIFQYYEEEERQRGNFPDRFSGHQFPNYSSELNVNALLLGDSALYLCASSLGTPNEKLFFGSGTQLSVL.

This clone has only one observation. One end of the junction varies from germline; a read error may be responsible. The rearrangement uses TRBV7-7 and TRBJ2-1, with TRBD2 as a possible D gene (5 bases). CDR1 is SSHAT and CDR2 is FNYEAQ in the germline V gene (reference sequence). The CDR3 runs to 12 residues. Here the CDR3 reads CASSLVGGEQFF. The CDR3 bases are TGTGCTAGCAGCTTAGTGGGCGGGGAGCAGTTCTTC.

V is TRBV7-9 and J is TRBJ2-3; 15 bases are a match to TRBD2. CDR3 length: 14 amino acids. After removal of 6 bases from V and 14 bases from J, the junction contained 9 bases not matched to a gene. From germline, CDR1 is SEHNR and CDR2 FQNEAQ (reference sequence). CDR3 sequence reads: CASSPGTSGGSVYF. DNA for the CDR3: TGTGCCAGCAGTCCCGGGACTAGCGGGGGGTCCGTGTATTTT.

The chain's CDR3 is CASSTSYEQYF. The CDR3 coding sequence is TGTGCCAGCAGTACCTCCTACGAGCAGTACTTC. V usage is TRBV12-3 or TRBV12-4 and J usage is TRBJ2-7; D unclear. Trimming stripped 5 bases from V and 0 bases from J, with 2 bases between. This CDR3 has 11 amino acids.

The chain has TRBV18 and TRBJ2-7; 7 bases are a match to TRBD1. This CDR3 region has 14 residues. CDR1 is KGHSH and CDR2 is LQKENI in the germline V gene. The junction had 9 bases not matched to a gene; V was cut back by 6 bases and J by 4 bases. In DNA, the CDR3 is TGTGCCAGCTCCCTAAGACAGGGATTGTACGAGCAGTACTTC. Translated: CASSLRQGLYEQYF.

The chain is built from TRBV5-1 and TRBJ1-1, with a tentative D call TRBD1 (5 bases). V was shortened by 4 bases and J by 1 base, with 14 bases between the two germline ends. There are 15 residues in the CDR3. Germline V gene data show CDR1 as SGHRS and CDR2 as YFSETQ. The chain's CDR3 is CASSHQPGRNTEAFF. DNA of the CDR3: TGCGCCAGCAGCCACCAGCCGGGACGGAACACTGAAGCTTTCTTT.

This chain connects TRBV5-4 to TRBJ2-1; 11 nucleotides agree with TRBD2. This CDR3 has 15 amino acids. Per germline, CDR1 SGHNT and CDR2 YYREEE (reference sequence). The junction had 8 bases not matched to a gene; V was cut back by 3 bases and J by 9 bases. CDR3 DNA sequence: TGTGCCAGCAGCTCCCCCGGGACTAGCGGTATTGAGCAGTTCTTC. Protein product: CASSSPGTSGIEQFF. The full variable domain, completed using reference TRBV5-4 and TRBJ2-1, is ETGVTQSPTHLIKTRGQQVTLRCSSQSGHNTVSWYQQALGQGPQFIFQYYREEENGRGNFPPRFSGLQFPNYSSELNVNALELDDSALYLCASSSPGTSGIEQFFGPGTRLTVL.

The V gene is TRBV9, the J gene TRBJ2-7; TRBD2 matches 8 bases. CDR3 length: 14 residues. The V segment lost 0 bases and the J segment 4 bases; nucleotides outside the gene matches: 3. Germline CDR1 reads SGDLS; CDR2 reads YYNGEE. The CDR3 is CASSVDAGGYEQYF. The CDR3 bases are TGTGCCAGCAGCGTAGATGCGGGGGGATACGAGCAGTACTTC. Full variable domain (remainder filled in from reference TRBV9 and TRBJ2-7): DSGVTQTPKHLITATGQRVTLRCSPRSGDLSVYWYQQSLDQGLQFLIQYYNGEERAKGNILERFSAQQFPDLHSELNLSSLELGDSALYFCASSVDAGGYEQYFGPGTRLTVT.

J is TRBJ2-7 and V is TRBV15; D unresolved. The V end lost 0 bases, the J end lost 1 base, and 10 bases lay between the germline ends. Germline CDR1 is LNHNV and CDR2 is YYDKDF (reference sequence). This CDR3 has 15 amino acids. CDR3 bases: TGTGCCACCAGCAGAGATTTATCGGAGTCCTACGAGCAGTACTTC. Amino acids: CATSRDLSESYEQYF. The complete variable domain, with remaining parts taken from reference TRBV15 and TRBJ2-7, reads DAMVIQNPRYQVTQFGKPVTLSCSQTLNHNVMYWYQQKSSQAPKLLFHYYDKDFNNEADTPDNFQSRRPNTSFCFLDIRSPGLGDTAMYLCATSRDLSESYEQYFGPGTRLTVT.

The chain uses TRBV24-1 and TRBJ2-7, with 9 bases fitting TRBD1. The CDR3 totals 15 residues. Per the germline V gene, CDR1 is KGHDR and CDR2 is SFDVKD. Losses at the gene ends were 9 bases for V and 5 bases for J; bases not matched to a gene: 13. The CDR3 reads CATFSTGQGLHEQYF. CDR3 DNA sequence: TGTGCCACCTTCTCCACAGGACAGGGGCTGCACGAGCAGTACTTC.

V usage is TRBV6-5 and J usage is TRBJ2-7, with D possibly matching TRBD1 (6 bases). The germline CDR1 and CDR2 sequences are MNHEY and SVGAGI. Trimming removed 6 bases from V and 7 bases from J, with 16 bases in between. The CDR3 contains 13 residues. The CDR3 loop reads CASSLTGLREQYF. The CDR3 nucleotides are TGTGCCAGCAGCCTGACAGGTCTAAGGGAGCAGTACTTC.